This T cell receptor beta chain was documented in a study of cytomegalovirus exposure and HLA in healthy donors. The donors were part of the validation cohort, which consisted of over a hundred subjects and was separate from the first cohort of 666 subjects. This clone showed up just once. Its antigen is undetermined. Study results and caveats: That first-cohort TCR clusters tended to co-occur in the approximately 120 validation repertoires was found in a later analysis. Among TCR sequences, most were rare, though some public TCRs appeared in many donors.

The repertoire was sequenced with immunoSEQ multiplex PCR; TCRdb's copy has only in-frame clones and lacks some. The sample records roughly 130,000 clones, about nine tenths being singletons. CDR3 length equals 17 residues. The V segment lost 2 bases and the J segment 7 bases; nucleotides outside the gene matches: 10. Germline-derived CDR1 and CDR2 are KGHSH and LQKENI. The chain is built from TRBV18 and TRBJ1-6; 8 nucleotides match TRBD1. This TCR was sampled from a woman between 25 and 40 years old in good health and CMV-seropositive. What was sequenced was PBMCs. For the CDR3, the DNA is TGTGCCAGCTCACCATACGAGACAGGGGTGAGGAATTCACCCCTCCACTTT. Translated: CASSPYETGVRNSPLHF. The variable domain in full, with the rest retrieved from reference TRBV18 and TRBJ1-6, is NAGVMQNPRHLVRRRGQEARLRCSPMKGHSHVYWYRQLPEEGLKFMVYLQKENIIDESGMPKERFSAEFPKEGPSILRIQQVVRGDSAAYFCASSPYETGVRNSPLHFGNGTRLTVT.